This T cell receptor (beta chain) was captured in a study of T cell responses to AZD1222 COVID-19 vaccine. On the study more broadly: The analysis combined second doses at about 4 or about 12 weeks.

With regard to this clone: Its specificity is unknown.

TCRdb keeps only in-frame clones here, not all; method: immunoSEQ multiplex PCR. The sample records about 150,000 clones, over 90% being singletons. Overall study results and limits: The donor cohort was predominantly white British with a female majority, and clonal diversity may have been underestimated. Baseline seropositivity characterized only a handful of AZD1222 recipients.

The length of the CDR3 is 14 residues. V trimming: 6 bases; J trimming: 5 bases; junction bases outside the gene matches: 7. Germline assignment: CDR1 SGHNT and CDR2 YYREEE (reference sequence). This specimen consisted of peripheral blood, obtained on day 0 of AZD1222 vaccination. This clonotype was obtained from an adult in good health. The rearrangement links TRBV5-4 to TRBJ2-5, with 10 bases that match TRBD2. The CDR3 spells CASIDSGRRETQYF. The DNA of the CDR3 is TGTGCCAGCATCGATAGCGGGAGGAGGGAGACCCAGTACTTC.